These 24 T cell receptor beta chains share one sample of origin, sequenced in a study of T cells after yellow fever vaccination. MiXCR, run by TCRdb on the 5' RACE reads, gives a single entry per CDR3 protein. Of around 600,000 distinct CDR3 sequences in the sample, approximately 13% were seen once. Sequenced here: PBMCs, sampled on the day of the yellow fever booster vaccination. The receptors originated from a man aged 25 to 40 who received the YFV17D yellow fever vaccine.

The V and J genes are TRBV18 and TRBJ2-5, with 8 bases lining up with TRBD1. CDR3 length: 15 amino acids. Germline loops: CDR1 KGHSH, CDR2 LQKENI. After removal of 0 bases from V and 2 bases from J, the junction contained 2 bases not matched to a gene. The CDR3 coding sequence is TGTGCCAGCTCACCACCTAGGACAGGGCAAGAGACCCAGTACTTC. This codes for CASSPPRTGQETQYF.

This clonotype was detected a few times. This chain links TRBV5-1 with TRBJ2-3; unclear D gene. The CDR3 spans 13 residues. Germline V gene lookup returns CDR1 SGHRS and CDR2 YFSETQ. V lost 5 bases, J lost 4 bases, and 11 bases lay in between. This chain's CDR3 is CASRRRPSDTQYF. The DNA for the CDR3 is TGCGCCAGCAGAAGGCGGCCCTCAGATACGCAGTATTTT.

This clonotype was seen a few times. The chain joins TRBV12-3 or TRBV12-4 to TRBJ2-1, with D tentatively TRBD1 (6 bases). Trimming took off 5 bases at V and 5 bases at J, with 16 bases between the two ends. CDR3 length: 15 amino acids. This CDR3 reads CASSTGLRPHNEQFF. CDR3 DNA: TGTGCCAGCAGTACAGGGCTGAGACCTCACAATGAGCAGTTCTTC.

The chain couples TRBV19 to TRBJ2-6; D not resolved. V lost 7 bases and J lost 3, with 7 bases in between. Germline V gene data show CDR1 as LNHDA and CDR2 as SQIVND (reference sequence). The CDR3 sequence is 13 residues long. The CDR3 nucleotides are TGTGCCAGTAAAATAGTTGGGGCCAACGTCCTGACTTTC. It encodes CASKIVGANVLTF.

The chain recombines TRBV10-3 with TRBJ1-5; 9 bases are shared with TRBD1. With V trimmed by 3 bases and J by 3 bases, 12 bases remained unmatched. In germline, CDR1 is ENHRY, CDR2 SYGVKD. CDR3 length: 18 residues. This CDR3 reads CAISDSGQGGAANQPQHF. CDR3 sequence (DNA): TGTGCCATCAGTGACTCGGGACAGGGAGGGGCGGCCAATCAGCCCCAGCATTTT.

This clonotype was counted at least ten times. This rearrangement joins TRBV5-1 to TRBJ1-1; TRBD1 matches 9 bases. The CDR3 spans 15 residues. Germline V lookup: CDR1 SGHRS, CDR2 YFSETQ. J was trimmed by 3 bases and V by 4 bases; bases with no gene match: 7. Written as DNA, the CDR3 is TGCGCCAGCAGCCTTTACAGGGGGCCTTACACTGAAGCTTTCTTT. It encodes CASSLYRGPYTEAFF.

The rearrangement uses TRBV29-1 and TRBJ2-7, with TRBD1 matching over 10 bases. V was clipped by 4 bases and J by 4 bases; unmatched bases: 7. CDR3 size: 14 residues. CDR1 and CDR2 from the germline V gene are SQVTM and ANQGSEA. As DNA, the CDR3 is TGCAGCGTTGCCCTCGGGACAGGGGCGTACGAGCAGTACTTC. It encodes CSVALGTGAYEQYF.

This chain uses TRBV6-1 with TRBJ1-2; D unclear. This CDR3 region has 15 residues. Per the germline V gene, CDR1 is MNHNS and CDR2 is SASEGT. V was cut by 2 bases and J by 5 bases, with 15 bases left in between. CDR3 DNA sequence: TGTGCCAGCAGTGAACTCCCGACCACCAATTATGGCTACACCTTC. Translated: CASSELPTTNYGYTF.

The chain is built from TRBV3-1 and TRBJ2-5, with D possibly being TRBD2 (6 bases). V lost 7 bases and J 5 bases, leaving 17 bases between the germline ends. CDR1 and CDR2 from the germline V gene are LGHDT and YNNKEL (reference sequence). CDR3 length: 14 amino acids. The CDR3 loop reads CASTTPGRDETQYF. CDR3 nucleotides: TGTGCCAGCACCACACCCGGGAGAGATGAGACCCAGTACTTC.

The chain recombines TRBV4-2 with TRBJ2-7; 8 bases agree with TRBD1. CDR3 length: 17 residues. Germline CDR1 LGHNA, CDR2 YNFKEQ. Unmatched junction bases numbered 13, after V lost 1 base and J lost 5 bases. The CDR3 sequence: CASSQVGDRTTLDEQYF. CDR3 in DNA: TGTGCCAGCAGCCAAGTGGGGGACAGGACGACGCTCGACGAGCAGTACTTC.

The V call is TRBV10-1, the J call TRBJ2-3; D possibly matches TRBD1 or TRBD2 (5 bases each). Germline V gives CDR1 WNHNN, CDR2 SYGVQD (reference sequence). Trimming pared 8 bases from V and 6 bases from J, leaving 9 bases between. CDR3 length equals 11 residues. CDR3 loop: CASGGLDTQYF. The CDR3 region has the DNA TGCGCCAGCGGGGGTCTGGATACGCAGTATTTT.

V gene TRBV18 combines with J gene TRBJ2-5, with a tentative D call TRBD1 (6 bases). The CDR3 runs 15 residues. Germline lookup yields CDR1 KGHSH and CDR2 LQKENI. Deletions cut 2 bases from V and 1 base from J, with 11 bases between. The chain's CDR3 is CASSPVKGVQETQYF. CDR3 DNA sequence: TGTGCCAGCTCACCAGTGAAGGGGGTCCAAGAGACCCAGTACTTC. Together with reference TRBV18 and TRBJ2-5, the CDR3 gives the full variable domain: NAGVMQNPRHLVRRRGQEARLRCSPMKGHSHVYWYRQLPEEGLKFMVYLQKENIIDESGMPKERFSAEFPKEGPSILRIQQVVRGDSAAYFCASSPVKGVQETQYFGPGTRLLVL.

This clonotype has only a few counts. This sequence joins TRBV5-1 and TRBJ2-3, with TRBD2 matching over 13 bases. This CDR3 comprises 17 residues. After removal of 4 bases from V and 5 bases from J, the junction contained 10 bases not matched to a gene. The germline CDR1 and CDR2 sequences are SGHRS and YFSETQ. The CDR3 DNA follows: TGCGCCAGCAGCCTAGGGACTAGCGGGATATGGGGAGATACGCAGTATTTT. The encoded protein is CASSLGTSGIWGDTQYF.

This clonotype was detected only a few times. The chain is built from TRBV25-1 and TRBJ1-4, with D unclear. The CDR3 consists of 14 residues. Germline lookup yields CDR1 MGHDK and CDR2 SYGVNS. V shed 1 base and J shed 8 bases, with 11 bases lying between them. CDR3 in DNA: TGTGCCAGCAGTGAATCTATGGAGGTAGAAAAACTGTTTTTT. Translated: CASSESMEVEKLFF.

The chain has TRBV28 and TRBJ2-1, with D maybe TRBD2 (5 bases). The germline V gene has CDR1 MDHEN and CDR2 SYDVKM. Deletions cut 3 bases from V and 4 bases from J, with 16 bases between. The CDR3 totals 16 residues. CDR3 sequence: CASSFSVTTPYNEQFF. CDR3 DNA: TGTGCCAGCAGTTTTTCTGTGACTACACCGTACAATGAGCAGTTCTTC. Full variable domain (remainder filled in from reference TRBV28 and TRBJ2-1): DVKVTQSSRYLVKRTGEKVFLECVQDMDHENMFWYRQDPGLGLRLIYFSYDVKMKEKGDIPEGYSVSREKKERFSLILESASTNQTSMYLCASSFSVTTPYNEQFFGPGTRLTVL.

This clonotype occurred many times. CDR3 DNA: TGTGCCAGCAGTTTGCGAAGGGGGACCGGGGAGCTGTTTTTT. Amino acid sequence: CASSLRRGTGELFF. The V call is TRBV12-3 or TRBV12-4, the J call TRBJ2-2; weak D call: TRBD1 (6 bases). This CDR3 comprises 14 residues. V dropped 3 bases and J dropped 5 bases, with 10 bases sitting between them.

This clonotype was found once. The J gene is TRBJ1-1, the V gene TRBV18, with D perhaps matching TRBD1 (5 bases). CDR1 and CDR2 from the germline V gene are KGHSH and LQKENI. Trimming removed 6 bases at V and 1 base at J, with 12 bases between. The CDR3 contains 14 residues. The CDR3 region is CASSLQAKNTEAFF. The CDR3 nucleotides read TGTGCCAGCTCGCTACAGGCCAAGAACACTGAAGCTTTCTTT.

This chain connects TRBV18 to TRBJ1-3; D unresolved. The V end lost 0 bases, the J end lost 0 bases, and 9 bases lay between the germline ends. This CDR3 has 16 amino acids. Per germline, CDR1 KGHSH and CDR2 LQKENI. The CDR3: CASSPPGRVSGNTIYF. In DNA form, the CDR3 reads TGTGCCAGCTCACCACCGGGAAGGGTCTCTGGAAACACCATATATTTT.

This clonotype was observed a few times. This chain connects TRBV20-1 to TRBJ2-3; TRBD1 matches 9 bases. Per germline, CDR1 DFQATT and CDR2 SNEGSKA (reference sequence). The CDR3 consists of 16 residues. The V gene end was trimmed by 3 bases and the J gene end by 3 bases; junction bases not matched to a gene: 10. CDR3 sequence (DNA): TGCAGTGCTAGGGGATTCACAGGGGGCGCGACAGATACGCAGTATTTT. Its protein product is CSARGFTGGATDTQYF.

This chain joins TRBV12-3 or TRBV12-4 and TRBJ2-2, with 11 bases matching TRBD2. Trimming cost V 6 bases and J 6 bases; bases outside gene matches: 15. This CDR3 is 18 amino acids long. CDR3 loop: CASRSTSGRAPLAGELFF. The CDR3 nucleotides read TGTGCCAGCAGATCCACTAGCGGGAGAGCTCCTCTAGCCGGGGAGCTGTTTTTT.

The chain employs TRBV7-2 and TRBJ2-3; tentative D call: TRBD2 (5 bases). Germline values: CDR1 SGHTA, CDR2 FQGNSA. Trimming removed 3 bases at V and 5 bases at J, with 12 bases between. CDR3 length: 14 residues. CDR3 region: CASSFNSVQDTQYF. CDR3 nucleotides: TGTGCCAGCAGCTTTAATAGCGTGCAAGATACGCAGTATTTT. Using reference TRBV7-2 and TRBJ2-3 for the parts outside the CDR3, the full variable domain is GAGVSQSPSNKVTEKGKDVELRCDPISGHTALYWYRQSLGQGLEFLIYFQGNSAPDKSGLPSDRFSAERTGGSVSTLTIQRTQQEDSAVYLCASSFNSVQDTQYFGPGTRLTVL.

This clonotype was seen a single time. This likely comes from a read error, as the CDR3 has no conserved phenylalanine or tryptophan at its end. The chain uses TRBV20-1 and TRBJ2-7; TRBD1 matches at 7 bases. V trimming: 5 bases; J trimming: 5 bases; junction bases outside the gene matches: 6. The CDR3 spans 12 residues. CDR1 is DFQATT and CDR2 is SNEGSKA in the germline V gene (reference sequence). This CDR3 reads CSASDRDHEQYL. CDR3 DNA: TGCAGTGCTTCCGACAGGGACCACGAGCAGTACTTA.

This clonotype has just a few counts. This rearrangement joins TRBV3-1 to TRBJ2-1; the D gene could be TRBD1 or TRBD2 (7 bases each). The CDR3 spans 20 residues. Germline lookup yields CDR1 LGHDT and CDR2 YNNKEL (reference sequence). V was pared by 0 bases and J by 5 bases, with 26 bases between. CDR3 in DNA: TGTGCCAGCAGCCAAGAATTAAGAGTAGCGGGCTATCAGGGGGACAATGAGCAGTTCTTC. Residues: CASSQELRVAGYQGDNEQFF.

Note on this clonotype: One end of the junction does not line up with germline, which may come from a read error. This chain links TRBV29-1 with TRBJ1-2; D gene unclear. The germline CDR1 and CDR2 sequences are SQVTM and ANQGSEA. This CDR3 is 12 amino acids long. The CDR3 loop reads CSAERQTHGYTF. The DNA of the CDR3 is TGCAGCGCTGAACGGCAGACCCATGGCTACACCTTC.